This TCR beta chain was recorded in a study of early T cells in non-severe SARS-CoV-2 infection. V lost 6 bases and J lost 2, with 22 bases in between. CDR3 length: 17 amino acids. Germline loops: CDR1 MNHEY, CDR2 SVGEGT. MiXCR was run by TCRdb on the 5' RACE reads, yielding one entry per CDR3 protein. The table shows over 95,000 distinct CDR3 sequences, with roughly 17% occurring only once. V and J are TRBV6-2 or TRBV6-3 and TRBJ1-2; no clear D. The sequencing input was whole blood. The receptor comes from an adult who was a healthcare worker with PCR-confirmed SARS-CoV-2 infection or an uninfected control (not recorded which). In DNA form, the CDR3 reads TGTGCCAGCAGCTCTGATAGGACCCTAGCGACCAACTATGGCTACACCTTC. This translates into CASSSDRTLATNYGYTF.